The clone carrying this T cell receptor beta chain was picked up a small number of times. Its matching antigen is unknown. All donors came from Russia, were Caucasian and healthy, and spanned ages about 6 to 100. The sample comes from a study of blood T cells in healthy people across ages. The CDR3 sequence is 17 residues long. Looked up from germline, CDR1 is SGHDT and CDR2 is YYEEEE. The V segment lost 1 base and the J segment 2 bases; nucleotides outside the gene matches: 9. Study-wide findings and caveats: Naive CD4+ cell counts and diversity both ran higher in long-lived than in aged donors.

The second PCR ran about 6 to 12 cycles with a sample-barcoded 5' primer and J-beta primers. TCRdb ran MiXCR on the 5' RACE reads and lists one entry per CDR3 protein. This sample has approximately 600,000 distinct CDR3 sequences, with 58% found just once. This chain links TRBV5-6 with TRBJ2-5; 9 bases align to TRBD2. The specimen sequenced was blood. This sequence originates from a man in his sixties in good health. CDR3 in amino acids: CASSLWVSGGQQETQYF. CDR3 bases: TGTGCCAGCAGCTTGTGGGTTAGCGGGGGACAACAAGAGACCCAGTACTTC.